These T cell receptor beta chains were read from a single sample in a study of blood T cell repertoires in COVID-19. Some clones are missing from TCRdb's copy, which holds only in-frame ones; the method was immunoSEQ multiplex PCR. There are approximately 300,000 clones in the sample; roughly 90% occur only once, and roughly 3.6% lies in the top ten. The sequenced material came from PBMCs or T cells enriched from blood (not recorded which). Source of these receptors: a woman between 25 and 40 years old who had been exposed to COVID-19. The CDR3 runs from the conserved cysteine through the conserved F or W. The order of the fields is J gene, V gene, D gene, clone size, CDR3 protein, CDR3 DNA. D genes are given only for firm matches. Size is omitted from some rows. Given values are once, few, many or a class for expanded clones.

TRBJ2-2	TRBV9	-	-	CASSGARRNTGELFF	TGTGCCAGCAGTGGGGCCAGGAGGAACACCGGGGAGCTGTTTTTT
TRBJ2-5	TRBV6-6	-	-	CATKGGASVETQYF	TGTGCCACCAAAGGGGGGGCGTCCGTGGAGACCCAGTACTTC
TRBJ2-1	TRBV30	TRBD2	-	CARKSGDYYNEQFF	TGTGCCCGGAAAAGCGGGGACTACTACAATGAGCAGTTCTTC
TRBJ1-1	TRBV2	-	once	CASSYGVGGTEAFF	TGTGCCAGCAGTTACGGAGTGGGGGGCACTGAAGCTTTCTTT
TRBJ1-4	TRBV12-3/TRBV12-4	-	-	CASSLSAESKLFF	TGTGCCAGCAGTTTAAGTGCCGAGTCAAAACTGTTTTTT
TRBJ1-1	TRBV19	TRBD1	-	CASSTRDRARTEAFF	TGTGCCAGTAGTACCCGGGACAGGGCTAGGACTGAAGCTTTCTTT
TRBJ2-6	TRBV9	-	once	CASSVGGGANVLTF	TGTGCCAGCAGCGTAGGAGGGGGGGCCAACGTCCTGACTTTC
TRBJ2-1	TRBV5-5	-	-	CASSKGNRNEQFF	TGTGCCAGCAGCAAGGGGAATCGAAATGAGCAGTTCTTC
TRBJ2-1	TRBV11-2	-	few	CASRSTSFVQFF	TGTGCCAGCAGGAGTACTAGTTTTGTGCAGTTCTTC
TRBJ2-6	TRBV5-4	-	-	CASSLDNSGANVLTF	TGTGCCAGCAGCTTGGACAACTCTGGGGCCAACGTCCTGACTTTC
TRBJ1-2	TRBV3-1/TRBV3-2	TRBD1	-	CASSRGQGPYGYTF	TGTGCCAGCAGCCGGGGACAGGGTCCATATGGCTACACCTTC
TRBJ1-2	TRBV10-3	TRBD1	-	CAISRTGADYGYTF	TGTGCCATCAGTCGGACAGGGGCCGACTATGGCTACACCTTC
TRBJ1-1	TRBV27	TRBD1	-	CASSFGTGRDTEAFF	TGTGCCAGCAGTTTCGGGACAGGGAGGGACACTGAAGCTTTCTTT
TRBJ2-3	TRBV7-8	-	-	CASSLAPGYSTDTQYF	TGTGCCAGCAGCTTAGCGCCGGGATACAGCACAGATACGCAGTATTTT
TRBJ1-6	TRBV6-5	-	-	CASSPSRRENSPLHF	TGTGCCAGCAGCCCCTCCCGGCGGGAGAATTCACCCCTCCACTTT
TRBJ2-5	TRBV5-4	TRBD1	once	CASSSPAGTGRSQTQYF	TGTGCCAGCAGCTCTCCGGCCGGGACAGGGAGAAGTCAGACCCAGTACTTC